Following are 28 T cell receptor beta chains from one sample sequenced in a study of blood T cell repertoires in COVID-19. Repertoires were generated with immunoSEQ multiplex PCR, while TCRdb's copy carries only in-frame clones and drops some. The table lists about 190,000 clones, approximately 88% of them singletons. The sample comprised peripheral blood. The receptors were gathered from a woman younger than 45 with acute or convalescent COVID-19.

In its sample, this clone was seen a few times. CDR3 sequence: CAWDSGSRWEQFF. CDR3 nucleotide sequence: TGTGCCTGGGACAGCGGGAGTAGGTGGGAGCAGTTCTTC. The rearrangement links TRBV30 to TRBJ2-1; 8 bases fit TRBD2. Unmatched junction bases numbered 10, after V lost 5 bases and J lost 10 bases. The CDR3 totals 13 residues. Per the germline V gene, CDR1 is GTSNPN and CDR2 is SVGIG (reference sequence). The full variable domain, completed using reference TRBV30 and TRBJ2-1, is SQTIHQWPATLVQPVGSPLSLECTVEGTSNPNLYWYRQAAGRGLQLLFYSVGIGQISSEVPQNLSASRPQDRQFILSSKKLLLSDSGFYLCAWDSGSRWEQFFGPGTRLTVL.

The genes are TRBV6-1 and TRBJ1-5; 7 positions match TRBD1. CDR1 MNHNS and CDR2 SASEGT come from the germline V gene. The CDR3 contains 16 residues. J lost 3 bases, V lost 4 bases, and 9 bases had no gene match. CDR3 protein: CASSGSNRGNNQPQHF. CDR3 in DNA: TGTGCCAGCAGTGGTAGTAACAGGGGAAACAATCAGCCCCAGCATTTT.

This chain uses TRBV27 with TRBJ1-1; the D gene is possibly TRBD1 (5 bases). Per germline, CDR1 MNHEY and CDR2 SMNVEV (reference sequence). This CDR3 is 17 amino acids long. V lost 3 bases and J 0 bases, leaving 17 bases between the germline ends. The CDR3 sequence is CASSLTPMGRLNTEAFF. CDR3 DNA: TGTGCCAGCAGTTTGACCCCGATGGGGCGGCTGAACACTGAAGCTTTCTTT.

This clone has just a few counts. The chain links TRBV7-9 to TRBJ2-1, with 9 bases fitting TRBD2. Trimming cost V 5 bases and J 6 bases; bases outside gene matches: 8. The CDR3 has 15 amino acids. Germline loops: CDR1 SEHNR, CDR2 FQNEAQ (reference sequence). In DNA, the CDR3 is TGTGCCAGCAGCCTTAGCGGGAGAGGCGGCAATGAGCAGTTCTTC. Its protein is CASSLSGRGGNEQFF.

This clone was seen once. At one boundary the junction diverges from the germline segment, which might be a read error. This sequence joins TRBV12-5 and TRBJ1-2, with D possibly being TRBD1 (6 bases). This CDR3 contains 11 residues. CDR1 is LGHNT and CDR2 is FRNRAP in the germline V gene. CDR3 nucleotides: TGTGCTAGTGGTTTGGGACAGGTCCTTGACTTC. Encoded protein: CASGLGQVLDF.

The table lists this clone with a few counts. The V call is TRBV19, the J call TRBJ2-2; D perhaps matches TRBD2 (6 bases). Trimming left V 5 bases short and J 6 bases short, with 16 bases between. Germline assignment: CDR1 LNHDA and CDR2 SQIVND (reference sequence). This CDR3 has 15 amino acids. The CDR3 sequence: CASSVAGLFSGELFF. The CDR3 nucleotides are TGTGCCAGTAGTGTGGCGGGACTCTTCTCCGGGGAGCTGTTTTTT.

This clone has just a few counts. V gene TRBV28 combines with J gene TRBJ1-6; D call uncertain. Germline V gene sequence: CDR1 MDHEN, CDR2 SYDVKM. Trimming left V 7 bases short and J 2 bases short, with 15 bases between. This CDR3 has 16 amino acids. CDR3 in amino acids: CASKSPGGTYNSPLHF. CDR3 coding DNA: TGTGCCAGCAAATCCCCCGGCGGCACCTATAATTCACCCCTCCACTTT.

The rearrangement uses TRBV28 and TRBJ2-7; 9 positions match TRBD2. Germline lookup yields CDR1 MDHEN and CDR2 SYDVKM. This CDR3 spans 14 amino acids. The V segment lost 6 bases and the J segment 3 bases; nucleotides outside the gene matches: 6. CDR3 loop: CASRRQAGGYEQYF. CDR3 nucleotides: TGTGCCAGCAGGAGGCAAGCGGGAGGCTACGAGCAGTACTTC. The variable domain in full, with the rest retrieved from reference TRBV28 and TRBJ2-7, is DVKVTQSSRYLVKRTGEKVFLECVQDMDHENMFWYRQDPGLGLRLIYFSYDVKMKEKGDIPEGYSVSREKKERFSLILESASTNQTSMYLCASRRQAGGYEQYFGPGTRLTVT.

CDR3 sequence reads: CASTPGTGANTIYF. CDR3 bases: TGTGCCAGCACTCCCGGGACAGGTGCTAACACCATATATTTT. J is TRBJ1-3 and V is TRBV28, with 8 bases fitting TRBD1. The CDR3 has 14 residues. Trimming took 7 bases from V and 7 from J; bases not matched to a gene: 9. Per the germline V gene, CDR1 is MDHEN and CDR2 is SYDVKM.

The J gene is TRBJ2-1, the V gene TRBV29-1; D uncertain. Per germline, CDR1 SQVTM and CDR2 ANQGSEA. CDR3 length equals 14 residues. The V end was cut by 2 bases, the J end by 3 bases, with 11 bases between. Here the CDR3 reads CSVEYFHIYNEQFF. The CDR3 DNA sequence: TGCAGCGTTGAATATTTCCACATCTACAATGAGCAGTTCTTC.

The chain has TRBV6-5 and TRBJ1-2, with D perhaps matching TRBD1 (6 bases). Deletions cut 5 bases from V and 6 bases from J, with 13 bases between. CDR1 is MNHEY and CDR2 is SVGAGI in the germline V gene. CDR3 length equals 13 residues. The CDR3: CASSPRDIHGYTF. The CDR3 DNA is TGTGCCAGCAGTCCCCGGGACATTCATGGCTACACCTTC.

The chain recombines TRBV9 with TRBJ1-3; TRBD1 might be the D (6 bases). The CDR3 extends over 15 amino acids. In germline, CDR1 is SGDLS, CDR2 YYNGEE. Trimming removed 2 bases from V and 2 bases from J, with 11 bases in between. CDR3: CASSVQGQPGNTIYF. CDR3 coding DNA: TGTGCCAGCAGCGTTCAGGGGCAACCTGGAAACACCATATATTTT. The entire variable domain, with the rest obtained from reference TRBV9 and TRBJ1-3, is as follows: DSGVTQTPKHLITATGQRVTLRCSPRSGDLSVYWYQQSLDQGLQFLIQYYNGEERAKGNILERFSAQQFPDLHSELNLSSLELGDSALYFCASSVQGQPGNTIYFGEGSWLTVV.

This sequence joins TRBV2 and TRBJ1-2, with 8 bases aligning to TRBD1. This CDR3 is built from 15 residues. Germline CDR1 reads SNHLY; CDR2 reads FYNNEI. CDR3 protein: CARDRNKRNNYGYTF. CDR3 sequence (DNA): TGTGCTAGGGACAGGAATAAGAGGAATAACTATGGCTACACCTTC.

This sequence joins TRBV10-3 and TRBJ2-1; TRBD2 matches at 7 bases. J gave up 5 bases and V 5 bases, and 9 bases lay outside the gene matches. The CDR3 loop spans 15 amino acids. Germline values: CDR1 ENHRY, CDR2 SYGVKD. The CDR3 DNA reads as TGTGCCATCAGTAGAACAAGCGGGACTAACAATGAGCAGTTCTTC. Protein sequence: CAISRTSGTNNEQFF.

In nucleotides, the CDR3 is TGTGCCAGCAGCCGCTACCTTGGGACAAAAAAGGACTACGAGCAGTACTTC. This encodes CASSRYLGTKKDYEQYF. The rearrangement uses TRBV4-2 and TRBJ2-7, with TRBD1 as a possible D gene (6 bases). CDR1 LGHNA and CDR2 YNFKEQ come from the germline V gene. Trimming removed 4 bases at V and 3 bases at J, with 22 bases between. The CDR3 consists of 17 residues.

This chain joins TRBV2 and TRBJ1-4; 8 bases are shared with TRBD1. CDR1 and CDR2 (germline): SNHLY, FYNNEI. V trimming: 6 bases; J trimming: 11 bases; junction bases outside the gene matches: 8. This CDR3 is built from 13 residues. The DNA of the CDR3 is TGTGCCAGCAGGTCACAGGGGGGAAGCAAACTGTTTTTT. Translation: CASRSQGGSKLFF.

The chain carries TRBV7-9 and TRBJ2-1; TRBD1 aligns across 9 bases. Germline V CDR1 and CDR2: SEHNR, FQNEAQ (reference sequence). The CDR3 has 15 residues. V lost 7 bases, J lost 0 bases, and 4 bases stayed unmatched. The CDR3 DNA follows: TGTGCCAGCACGGGGACAGGGAGCTCCTACAATGAGCAGTTCTTC. Translating it yields CASTGTGSSYNEQFF.

This chain joins TRBV10-3 and TRBJ1-5, with 9 bases matching TRBD1. V shed 0 bases and J 15 bases; nucleotides not matched to a gene: 15. Germline assignment: CDR1 ENHRY and CDR2 SYGVKD. The CDR3 spans 16 residues. The CDR3 spells CAISESTGTGPWRVHF. CDR3 DNA: TGTGCCATCAGTGAGTCCACCGGGACAGGGCCATGGCGCGTGCATTTT.

The J gene is TRBJ1-5, the V gene TRBV4-1; TRBD1 aligns across 7 bases. Germline trimming cut 3 bases from V and 0 bases from J; bases unmatched to any gene: 5. This CDR3 spans 16 amino acids. Germline CDR1 and CDR2: MGHRA and YSYEKL. CDR3 residues: CASSQGTAYSNQPQHF. The CDR3 DNA reads TGCGCCAGCAGCCAGGGGACAGCGTATAGCAATCAGCCCCAGCATTTT.

The CDR3 nucleotides are TGTGCCAGCAGTTATGGGGTGTGGGGGGCCCAGCATTTT. Protein product: CASSYGVWGAQHF. The chain joins TRBV6-5 to TRBJ1-5; D might be TRBD1 (5 bases). The CDR3 has 13 amino acids. V was cut by 3 bases and J by 11 bases, with 14 bases left in between. Germline assignment: CDR1 MNHEY and CDR2 SVGAGI.

The genes are TRBV5-1 and TRBJ2-7; perhaps TRBD2 as D (6 bases). The V gene's germline CDR1 is SGHRS and CDR2 YFSETQ. Deletions cut 2 bases from V and 6 bases from J, with 18 bases between. The CDR3 extends over 15 amino acids. In DNA, the CDR3 is TGCGCCAGCAGCTTTTTTCGGACGCCGGAGGGCGAGCAGTACTTC. It specifies CASSFFRTPEGEQYF. Looking up the rest from reference TRBV5-1 and TRBJ2-7 gives the full variable domain: KAGVTQTPRYLIKTRGQQVTLSCSPISGHRSVSWYQQTPGQGLQFLFEYFSETQRNKGNFPGRFSGRQFSNSRSEMNVSTLELGDSALYLCASSFFRTPEGEQYFGPGTRLTVT.

The V gene is TRBV28, the J gene TRBJ1-1; D is undetermined. Trimming removed 8 bases at V and 5 bases at J, with 15 bases between. This CDR3 is 13 amino acids long. Germline V gene sequence: CDR1 MDHEN, CDR2 SYDVKM. CDR3 residues: CASDSSLRTEAFF. CDR3 DNA sequence: TGTGCCAGCGACTCTTCACTTAGGACTGAAGCTTTCTTT.

The chain is built from TRBV9 and TRBJ1-2; D not resolved. CDR3 length: 16 amino acids. V was clipped by 4 bases and J by 7 bases, with 23 bases between them. Germline V lookup: CDR1 SGDLS, CDR2 YYNGEE. In nucleotides, the CDR3 is TGTGCCAGCAGCCCTCCCGAGGCCACCAAGGTATGTGGCTACACCTTC. Encoded protein: CASSPPEATKVCGYTF.

This chain links TRBV5-1 with TRBJ2-1; a possible D gene is TRBD2 (5 bases). Germline V gives CDR1 SGHRS, CDR2 YFSETQ. Trimming removed 0 bases from V and 15 bases from J, with 13 bases in between. The CDR3 runs 12 residues. Here the CDR3 DNA reads TGCGCCAGCAGCTTGGAACCGCGGGTTCTGTTCTTC. Translation gives CASSLEPRVLFF.

The chain combines TRBV7-2 with TRBJ1-2; no clear D gene. V lost 5 bases and J lost 4, with 11 bases in between. Germline-derived CDR1 and CDR2 are SGHTA and FQGNSA. The CDR3 is 13 amino acids. The DNA for the CDR3 is TGTGCCAGCAGCGCCAGTGAAATCTATGGCTACACCTTC. This sequence encodes CASSASEIYGYTF. The whole variable domain, filled in from reference TRBV7-2 and TRBJ1-2, reads GAGVSQSPSNKVTEKGKDVELRCDPISGHTALYWYRQSLGQGLEFLIYFQGNSAPDKSGLPSDRFSAERTGGSVSTLTIQRTQQEDSAVYLCASSASEIYGYTFGSGTRLTVV.

This chain joins TRBV11-2 and TRBJ2-2; TRBD2 might be the D (5 bases). The CDR3 consists of 16 residues. Looked up from germline, CDR1 is SGHAT and CDR2 is FQNNGV. V lost 4 bases, J lost 4 bases, and 16 bases lay in between. The CDR3 is CASSSPIAFVTGELFF. CDR3 sequence (DNA): TGTGCCAGCAGCTCTCCGATAGCGTTTGTCACCGGGGAGCTGTTTTTT.

The CDR3 loop is CASSSWGENTEAFF. For the CDR3, the DNA is TGTGCCAGCAGTTCCTGGGGAGAGAACACTGAAGCTTTCTTT. V is TRBV28 and J is TRBJ1-1; D gene uncertain. Per germline, CDR1 MDHEN and CDR2 SYDVKM. Deletions cut 4 bases from V and 1 base from J, with 10 bases between. The CDR3 runs to 14 residues.

The chain joins TRBV28 to TRBJ2-3; D is uncertain. CDR3 length: 15 amino acids. V dropped 4 bases and J dropped 5 bases, with 16 bases sitting between them. Germline V gene lookup returns CDR1 MDHEN and CDR2 SYDVKM. This CDR3 reads CASSSPGFQGDTQYF. In nucleotides, the CDR3 is TGTGCCAGCAGTTCCCCGGGTTTCCAAGGAGATACGCAGTATTTT. The full variable domain, its missing parts supplied by reference TRBV28 and TRBJ2-3, is DVKVTQSSRYLVKRTGEKVFLECVQDMDHENMFWYRQDPGLGLRLIYFSYDVKMKEKGDIPEGYSVSREKKERFSLILESASTNQTSMYLCASSSPGFQGDTQYFGPGTRLTVL.